A single count supports the clone carrying this T cell receptor (beta chain). Its antigen is undetermined. The data are from a study of shared clonotypes between healthy human individuals. Deep-level assay runs were performed. The material for each subset, its genomic DNA, was split evenly across several immunoSEQ plates. Repertoires were generated with immunoSEQ multiplex PCR, while TCRdb's copy carries only in-frame clones and drops some. Altogether about 2.3 million clones are present, around 92% being singletons, with the ten largest covering around 0.4%. General study results and limits: Rarefaction curves obtained for sorted subsets showed sequencing incomplete despite large depth. A handful of donors showed sharing of around 5% of naive CD4 clonotypes.

The CDR3 sequence is 15 residues long. The germline V and J ends were trimmed by 0 bases and 6 bases, with 15 bases remaining between them. The rearrangement joins TRBV23-1 to TRBJ2-7, with D perhaps being TRBD1 or TRBD2 (5 bases each). TRBV23-1 belongs to the ORF category, with a function that is uncertain. Sequenced input: naive CD4+ T cells from PBMCs. As to subset: CD45RA+ positively selected. The receptor comes from a man between 18 and 29 years old in good health. Some clones in this sample may be carry-over from other donors' samples. The CDR3 protein is CASSQSHQGTIEQYF. CDR3 nucleotides: TGCGCCAGCAGTCAATCCCACCAAGGGACCATCGAGCAGTACTTC.